The 27 T cell receptor beta chains given below trace back to one sample, sequenced in a study of blood T cells in healthy people across ages. Using a J-beta primer mix together with a sample-barcoded 5' primer, a second PCR was run for about 6 to 12 cycles. TCRdb re-analysed the 5' RACE reads in MiXCR, keeping a single row per CDR3 protein. The data hold 750,000 to 1,000,000 distinct CDR3 sequences, with about 28% observed a single time. These sequences were also reported in another study, on T cells of mothers and their children.

The sequencing input was blood. These receptors came from a woman aged 40 to 50 in good health.

The genes are TRBV4-2 and TRBJ2-4; 8 bases map to TRBD1. This CDR3 contains 16 residues. Germline CDR1 LGHNA, CDR2 YNFKEQ. The junction had 4 bases not matched to a gene; V was cut back by 1 base and J by 2 bases. CDR3 loop: CASSQVDRDSKNIQYF. CDR3 sequence (DNA): TGTGCCAGCAGCCAAGTGGACAGGGACTCCAAAAACATTCAGTACTTC.

This chain uses TRBV20-1 with TRBJ2-5; D perhaps matches TRBD1 (5 bases). The DNA end favors TRBJ2-7, so the J call may be wrong. Germline CDR1 reads DFQATT; CDR2 reads SNEGSKA (reference sequence). The CDR3 consists of 13 residues. CDR3 nucleotide sequence: TGCAGTGCTAGAGGGCAGGGTTACGCCGAGCAGTACTTC. Residues: CSARGQGYAEQYF.

This clonotype was observed many times. The CDR3, as DNA: TGTGCCAGCAGCGTGGGAGGGGACCTAGGCTACACCTTC. Protein product: CASSVGGDLGYTF. The chain is built from TRBV9 and TRBJ1-2, with D tentatively TRBD1 (5 bases). Trimming pared 2 bases from V and 8 bases from J, leaving 13 bases between. Germline assignment: CDR1 SGDLS and CDR2 YYNGEE. This CDR3 contains 13 residues.

The V gene is TRBV20-1, the J gene TRBJ1-5; the D gene is possibly TRBD1 (5 bases). Germline lookup yields CDR1 DFQATT and CDR2 SNEGSKA (reference sequence). The CDR3 is made up of 15 amino acids. Trimming pared 0 bases from V and 2 bases from J, leaving 11 bases between. The CDR3 DNA is TGCAGTGCTAGAGAAGCGACACAGGGCAATCAGCCCCAGCATTTT. It specifies CSAREATQGNQPQHF.

Points on this clonotype: This clone may be a read error of a much larger clone one base away. The chain couples TRBV7-2 to TRBJ1-6, with D unclear. The length of the CDR3 is 16 residues. Germline V gene data show CDR1 as SGHTA and CDR2 as FQGNSA. CDR3 sequence (DNA): TGTGCCAGCAGCTTCGGAACAGCTAGCTATAATTCACCCCCCCACTTT. Amino acids: CASSFGTASYNSPPHF. Using reference TRBV7-2 and TRBJ1-6 for the parts outside the CDR3, the full variable domain is GAGVSQSPSNKVTEKGKDVELRCDPISGHTALYWYRQSLGQGLEFLIYFQGNSAPDKSGLPSDRFSAERTGGSVSTLTIQRTQQEDSAVYLCASSFGTASYNSPPHFGNGTRLTVT.

Notes on this clonotype: A junction end diverges from the germline sequence, so it may reflect a read error. The rearrangement joins TRBV12-3 or TRBV12-4 to TRBJ2-7, with D uncertain. There are 13 residues in the CDR3. The CDR3 bases are TGTGTCAGCAGACGCGGAACGGGCAGCGAGCAGTACTTC. The encoded protein is CVSRRGTGSEQYF.

The rearrangement joins TRBV11-2 to TRBJ2-5; 7 bases are shared with TRBD2. Germline trimming cut 5 bases from V and 4 bases from J; bases unmatched to any gene: 10. The germline V gene encodes CDR1 SGHAT and CDR2 FQNNGV. This CDR3 has 15 amino acids. The chain's CDR3 is CASSTRTRSGETQYF. CDR3 DNA: TGTGCCAGCAGCACCAGGACTAGGAGCGGAGAGACCCAGTACTTC.

CDR3 nucleotides: TGTGCCATCAGTGAGCCTAGACAGGGGGCAACTGAAGCTTTCTTT. Translated: CAISEPRQGATEAFF. The genes are TRBV10-3 and TRBJ1-1; 10 bases fit TRBD1. This CDR3 has 15 residues. Germline V gene data show CDR1 as ENHRY and CDR2 as SYGVKD. The J segment lost 5 bases and the V segment lost 2 bases, leaving 5 bases of the junction unmatched.

In regard to this clonotype: One end of the junction is discordant with germline, which a read error may explain. The rearrangement links TRBV4-3 to TRBJ1-1; no definite D call. The CDR3 covers 18 residues. The germline gives CDR1 LGHNA, CDR2 YSLEER. In nucleotides, the CDR3 is TGCGTCAGCAGCCAAGATCGGTGGTCAGGAGGCGTTAACACTGAAGCTTTCTTT. This gives the protein CVSSQDRWSGGVNTEAFF.

The rearrangement joins TRBV27 to TRBJ2-7; 10 nucleotides align to TRBD2. CDR1 MNHEY and CDR2 SMNVEV come from the germline V gene (reference sequence). The CDR3 spans 17 residues. With V trimmed by 4 bases and J by 6 bases, 15 bases remained unmatched. CDR3 nucleotide sequence: TGTGCCAGCAGTTACTTAGGGGGCGCGTCTAGCGGGGGCGAGCAGTACTTC. Translating gives CASSYLGGASSGGEQYF.

This clonotype was seen a few times. V and J are TRBV7-6 and TRBJ1-2; no clear D. CDR1 and CDR2 (germline): SGHVS, FNYEAQ. V was shortened by 4 bases and J by 3 bases, with 9 bases between the two germline ends. The CDR3 has 13 amino acids. CDR3 coding DNA: TGTGCCAGCAGCTACGCGGAGGACTATGGCTACACCTTC. Translated: CASSYAEDYGYTF.

This clonotype was found many times. This rearrangement joins TRBV28 to TRBJ2-7; D possibly uses TRBD1 or TRBD2 (5 bases each). Trimming stripped 11 bases from V and 5 bases from J, with 19 bases between. Germline V gives CDR1 MDHEN, CDR2 SYDVKM. This CDR3 spans 13 amino acids. CDR3 residues: CASKGTPRHEQYF. CDR3 DNA: TGTGCCTCTAAAGGGACCCCGAGGCACGAGCAGTACTTC.

The chain uses TRBV11-2 and TRBJ1-1, with TRBD1 matching 9 bases. The germline CDR1 and CDR2 sequences are SGHAT and FQNNGV. V was clipped by 4 bases and J by 5 bases; unmatched bases: 8. The CDR3 totals 15 residues. Here the CDR3 reads CASSSAQGAKTEAFF. CDR3 coding DNA: TGTGCCAGCAGCTCAGCACAGGGGGCGAAAACTGAAGCTTTCTTT.

This clonotype was observed a handful of times. The DNA of the CDR3 is TGTGCCAGCAGCTCTGGACTAGGTGACACCGGGGAGCTGTTTTTT. Translating it yields CASSSGLGDTGELFF. V gene TRBV11-3 combines with J gene TRBJ2-2; 7 bases are shared with TRBD2. V shed 4 bases and J 3 bases; nucleotides not matched to a gene: 5. In germline, CDR1 is SGHNT, CDR2 YENEEA. This CDR3 comprises 15 residues.

This clonotype was picked up a small number of times. The chain joins TRBV2 to TRBJ1-6, with D unresolved. Germline values: CDR1 SNHLY, CDR2 FYNNEI. V was shortened by 4 bases and J by 6 bases, with 10 bases between the two germline ends. The CDR3 is made up of 14 amino acids. The chain's CDR3 is CASSVAQTNSPLHF. Here the CDR3 DNA reads TGTGCCAGCAGTGTAGCACAGACTAATTCACCCCTCCACTTT.

This clonotype was counted a single time. Relative to the germline gene, one junction end is altered; a read error may explain this. The J gene is TRBJ1-1, the V gene TRBV6-2 or TRBV6-3, with D perhaps TRBD1 (5 bases). The CDR3 covers 11 residues. Germline CDR1 MNHEY, CDR2 SVGEGT. The CDR3 DNA reads as TGTGCCAGCAGAACCGGGACTGAAGCTTCCTTT. Translation: CASRTGTEASF.

This clonotype has at least ten counts. The rearrangement links TRBV7-2 to TRBJ1-1; perhaps TRBD1 as D (5 bases). Germline V gene sequence: CDR1 SGHTA, CDR2 FQGNSA. The germline V and J ends were trimmed by 3 bases and 1 base, with 9 bases remaining between them. The CDR3 length is 14 residues. CDR3 sequence: CASSFGRANTEAFF. The CDR3 nucleotides are TGTGCCAGCAGCTTCGGCAGGGCGAACACTGAAGCTTTCTTT.

This clonotype was seen a few times. The chain joins TRBV15 to TRBJ2-7; 8 nucleotides agree with TRBD1. Germline CDR1 and CDR2: LNHNV and YYDKDF (reference sequence). This CDR3 has 15 residues. The V gene end was trimmed by 4 bases and the J gene end by 4 bases; junction bases not matched to a gene: 9. Here the CDR3 DNA reads TGTGCCACCAGCATTCTGAGACAGGGGTTGTACGAGCAGTACTTC. This gives the protein CATSILRQGLYEQYF.

This rearrangement joins TRBV20-1 to TRBJ2-5; 7 bases are a match to TRBD1. The CDR3 has 15 residues. Per germline, CDR1 DFQATT and CDR2 SNEGSKA (reference sequence). V dropped 1 base and J dropped 2; count of bases not matched to a gene: 7. CDR3 sequence reads: CSARAEGTDQETQYF. In DNA form, the CDR3 reads TGCAGTGCTAGAGCCGAGGGGACAGATCAAGAGACCCAGTACTTC.

This clonotype has just a few counts. The chain uses TRBV7-8 and TRBJ1-2; 8 nucleotides align to TRBD1. Germline V CDR1 and CDR2: SGHVS, FQNEAQ. Trimming at V came to 5 bases and at J to 6 bases, leaving 8 bases not matched to a gene. There are 14 residues in the CDR3. Here the CDR3 reads CASSPQDRVDGYTF. The CDR3, as DNA: TGTGCCAGCAGCCCCCAGGACAGGGTCGATGGCTACACCTTC.

This clonotype was counted between two and nine times. This chain connects TRBV12-3 or TRBV12-4 to TRBJ2-3, with D possibly matching TRBD1 (5 bases). This CDR3 is built from 14 residues. Trimming pared 6 bases from V and 2 bases from J, leaving 12 bases between. Here the CDR3 DNA reads TGTGCCAGCAGGCTTGGGGCTAACACAGATACGCAGTATTTT. This gives the protein CASRLGANTDTQYF.

The rearrangement uses TRBV19 and TRBJ2-3; D ambiguous. The length of the CDR3 is 13 residues. V was shortened by 2 bases and J by 8 bases, with 11 bases between the two germline ends. Germline lookup yields CDR1 LNHDA and CDR2 SQIVND (reference sequence). DNA of the CDR3: TGTGCCAGTAGTATAATTGAGTTGGGTACGCAGTATTTT. Encoded protein: CASSIIELGTQYF.

This clonotype showed up just a few times. CDR3 sequence: CAISEPRTGFYGYTF. In DNA, the CDR3 is TGTGCCATCAGTGAGCCCCGGACAGGATTCTATGGCTACACCTTC. The J gene is TRBJ1-2, the V gene TRBV10-3, with 7 bases that match TRBD1. Per the germline V gene, CDR1 is ENHRY and CDR2 is SYGVKD. V was pared by 2 bases and J by 4 bases, with 7 bases of the junction left unmatched. The CDR3 has 15 amino acids.

The sample holds a few counts of this clonotype. The chain recombines TRBV24-1 with TRBJ2-3; the D call may be TRBD1 or TRBD2 (7 bases each). CDR1 is KGHDR and CDR2 is SFDVKD in the germline V gene. CDR3 length equals 17 residues. The ends were cut back, 2 bases at V and 2 bases at J, with 16 bases in the middle. The CDR3 protein is CATSDWGGGTITDTQYF. CDR3 bases: TGTGCCACCAGTGATTGGGGAGGGGGCACTATCACAGATACGCAGTATTTT.

V gene TRBV29-1 combines with J gene TRBJ1-1; D gene unclear. The CDR3 is made up of 14 amino acids. V lost 6 bases to trimming and J lost 1 base, with 15 bases between them. Germline loops: CDR1 SQVTM, CDR2 ANQGSEA. The CDR3 reads CSVEIAGSNTEAFF. CDR3 DNA sequence: TGCAGCGTCGAAATAGCGGGGTCGAACACTGAAGCTTTCTTT.

The chain combines TRBV5-4 with TRBJ1-5; 7 positions match TRBD1. CDR1 is SGHNT and CDR2 is YYREEE in the germline V gene (reference sequence). Trimming at V came to 4 bases and at J to 4 bases, leaving 17 bases not matched to a gene. The CDR3 sequence is 18 residues long. In DNA form, the CDR3 reads TGTGCCAGCAGCAAACAGGGTGAGGGGGCCATCACAAATCAGCCCCAGCATTTT. This encodes CASSKQGEGAITNQPQHF.

This clonotype has a count of ten or more. Germline is not matched at one junction end, which may reflect a read error. This chain uses TRBV5-1 with TRBJ2-7; TRBD2 is a possible D gene (5 bases). The V gene's germline CDR1 is SGHRS and CDR2 YFSETQ. The CDR3 contains 14 residues. CDR3 coding DNA: TGTGCCAGCAGCTTAGAAGGGAGCTCCTACGAGCAGTACTTC. Protein product: CASSLEGSSYEQYF.